The rows below give T cell receptor beta chains drawn from one sample of a study of control samples from healthy donors and cancer patients. The method was immunoSEQ multiplex PCR; TCRdb's version includes in-frame clones alone and lacks a portion of them. The sample contains about 120,000 clones, about 90% of which appear only once. Material: blood. These receptor sequences come from a man in his sixties in good health. Both conserved end residues are part of each CDR3. The order of the fields is J gene, D gene, clone size, V gene, CDR3 protein, CDR3 DNA. D genes are given only for firm matches. Expanded clones are given a class, and other clones once, few, many or no size at all.

>TRBJ2-5|TRBD1|-|TRBV3-1/TRBV3-2
CASSGGQVQETQYF
TGTGCCAGCAGCGGCGGACAGGTCCAAGAGACCCAGTACTTC
>TRBJ1-1|-|-|TRBV9
CASSRSLLDRNTEAFF
TGTGCCAGCAGCAGGTCCCTCCTGGACCGGAACACTGAAGCTTTCTTT
>TRBJ1-1|-|-|TRBV21-1
CASSRGQGREPEAFF
TGTGCCAGCAGCAGGGGACAGGGGCGGGAGCCTGAAGCTTTCTTT
>TRBJ1-3|TRBD1|-|TRBV24-1
CATSESGTGSGNTIYF
TGTGCCACCAGTGAATCCGGGACAGGCTCTGGAAACACCATATATTTT
>TRBJ1-2|-|-|TRBV5-5
CASSWWGANYGYTF
TGTGCCAGCAGCTGGTGGGGGGCCAACTATGGCTACACCTTC
>TRBJ2-1|TRBD2|-|TRBV28
CASPPSGGGGRKNNEQFF
TGTGCCAGTCCTCCTAGCGGGGGGGGAGGAAGAAAAAACAATGAGCAGTTCTTC
>TRBJ2-7|-|few|TRBV7-2
CASSSPVRTYEQYF
TGTGCCAGCAGCTCACCGGTACGGACCTACGAGCAGTACTTC
>TRBJ2-1|TRBD2|-|TRBV9
CASSVESSGASEQFF
TGTGCCAGCAGCGTAGAGTCTAGCGGGGCGTCTGAGCAGTTCTTC
>TRBJ2-1|-|few|TRBV6-4
CASSTQRYNEQFF
TGTGCCAGCAGTACCCAACGATACAATGAGCAGTTCTTC
>TRBJ1-2|-|-|TRBV19
CATLGLDAVGGYTF
TGTGCCACTCTCGGCCTCGACGCGGTGGGTGGCTACACCTTC
>TRBJ2-7|-|many|TRBV28
CASSQSNAYEQYF
TGTGCCAGCAGTCAAAGTAACGCCTACGAGCAGTACTTC
>TRBJ1-5|-|-|TRBV24-1
CATSDSVGSQHF
TGTGCCACCAGTGATTCTGTTGGGTCCCAGCATTTT
>TRBJ1-5|-|-|TRBV19
CASNLAGEGTLNQPQHF
TGTGCCAGTAATCTTGCGGGGGAGGGAACTTTGAATCAGCCCCAGCATTTT
>TRBJ2-3|-|-|TRBV2
CASSEALSGADTQYF
TGTGCCAGCAGTGAAGCGCTTTCGGGGGCAGATACGCAGTATTTT
>TRBJ1-6|-|-|TRBV4-3
CASSQDRNSPLHF
TGCGCCAGCAGCCAAGATCGTAATTCACCCCTCCACTTT
>TRBJ2-5|-|-|TRBV5-1
CASSSGPQETQYF
TGCGCCAGCAGCTCGGGCCCCCAAGAGACCCAGTACTTC
>TRBJ1-1|-|-|TRBV12-3/TRBV12-4
CASSLGTLKAFF
TGTGCCAGCAGTTTAGGGACACTGAAAGCTTTCTTT
>TRBJ2-1|-|-|TRBV7-2
CASSSQGRNEQFF
TGTGCCAGCAGCTCACAGGGCCGTAATGAGCAGTTCTTC
>TRBJ2-7|-|-|TRBV12-3/TRBV12-4
CASSLVRYEQYF
TGTGCCAGCAGTTTAGTCCGCTACGAGCAGTACTTC
>TRBJ2-7|-|-|TRBV28
CASSLPPSPNPEQYF
TGTGCCAGCAGTTTACCCCCGAGCCCAAACCCCGAGCAGTACTTC
>TRBJ2-1|TRBD1|-|TRBV14
CASSQNRGPYNEQFF
TGTGCCAGCAGCCAAAACAGGGGGCCTTACAATGAGCAGTTCTTC
>TRBJ2-4|TRBD1|-|TRBV10-3
CAISDSGTENIQYF
TGTGCCATCAGTGACTCCGGGACAGAAAACATTCAGTACTTC
>TRBJ1-5|-|few|TRBV29-1
CSVGVDRNQPQHF
TGCAGCGTTGGTGTGGACCGTAATCAGCCCCAGCATTTT
>TRBJ1-1|-|few|TRBV11-2
CASSLAWNTEAFF
TGTGCCAGCAGCTTAGCCTGGAACACTGAAGCTTTCTTT
>TRBJ2-7|-|-|TRBV4-1
CASSQDKGAFEKQYF
TGCGCCAGCAGCCAAGATAAGGGAGCTTTTGAGAAGCAGTACTTC
>TRBJ2-2|TRBD1|-|TRBV27
CASSSGQGRNTGELFF
TGTGCCAGCAGTTCCGGACAGGGGCGGAACACCGGGGAGCTGTTTTTT
>TRBJ2-6|-|-|TRBV4-1
CASSHSSRISGANVLTF
TGCGCCAGCAGCCATAGCTCCAGGATATCTGGGGCCAACGTCCTGACTTTC
>TRBJ1-1|TRBD1|-|TRBV5-1
CASSQGQPNTEAFF
TGCGCCAGCAGCCAGGGACAGCCGAACACTGAAGCTTTCTTT
>TRBJ1-5|-|-|TRBV2
CASTEQASNQPQHF
TGTGCCAGCACCGAACAGGCAAGCAATCAGCCCCAGCATTTT
>TRBJ1-1|TRBD1|few|TRBV19
CASSRTGTLMNTEAFF
TGTGCCAGTAGTAGGACAGGGACCCTCATGAACACTGAAGCTTTCTTT
>TRBJ1-4|-|once|TRBV6-5
CASSYGGEANEKLFF
TGTGCCAGCAGTTACGGGGGGGAGGCTAATGAAAAACTGTTTTTT
>TRBJ2-7|TRBD2|once|TRBV11-2
CASSFKLAGGTYEQYF
TGTGCCAGCAGCTTCAAACTAGCGGGGGGGACCTACGAGCAGTACTTC
>TRBJ2-6|-|-|TRBV19
CASSPKTGPNSGANVLTF
TGTGCCAGTAGTCCAAAGACAGGTCCGAACTCTGGGGCCAACGTCCTGACTTTC
>TRBJ2-5|-|-|TRBV7-2
CASTSQGTSQETQYF
TGTGCCAGCACCTCCCAGGGGACGAGCCAAGAGACCCAGTACTTC
>TRBJ2-1|-|once|TRBV3-1/TRBV3-2
CASSQRNFGTTKSSSYNEQFF
TGTGCCAGCAGCCAACGGAACTTCGGGACAACTAAATCCAGCTCCTACAATGAGCAGTTCTTC
>TRBJ1-4|-|-|TRBV5-6
CASSLRGKNEKLFF
TGTGCCAGCAGCTTAAGGGGCAAGAATGAAAAACTGTTTTTT
>TRBJ2-3|TRBD1|-|TRBV5-6
CASRRGQGLVIRSDTQYF
TGTGCCAGCAGACGAGGACAGGGTTTGGTAATTCGATCAGATACGCAGTATTTT
>TRBJ1-1|-|-|TRBV4-2
CASSQDNNRLNTEAFF
TGTGCCAGCAGCCAAGATAACAACAGACTGAACACTGAAGCTTTCTTT
>TRBJ2-1|TRBD2|-|TRBV7-3
CASSLYGGGYNEQFF
TGTGCCAGCAGCTTATACGGCGGGGGCTACAATGAGCAGTTCTTC
>TRBJ1-4|-|-|TRBV3-1/TRBV3-2
CASSQLGEKLFF
TGTGCCAGCAGCCAATTAGGTGAAAAACTGTTTTTT
>TRBJ1-5|-|once|TRBV21-1
CASSKWGTVYSNQPQHF
TGTGCCAGCAGCAAATGGGGGACAGTTTATAGCAATCAGCCCCAGCATTTT
>TRBJ2-5|TRBD1|-|TRBV23-1
CASSSSLGGAETQYF
TGCGCCAGCAGCAGTAGTTTAGGGGGCGCGGAGACCCAGTACTTC